The sequence of this TCR beta chain was determined in a study of blood T cell repertoires in COVID-19. Germline V gene data show CDR1 as SNHLY and CDR2 as FYNNEI. The CDR3 sequence is 11 residues long. V gave up 6 bases and J gave up 4 bases, with 7 bases separating them. Original processing notes: From reference gene primer amplification, estimates of nucleated cell counts were derived. Libraries were prepared by immunoSEQ multiplex PCR; TCRdb keeps only in-frame clonotypes and omits some of them. The DNA gave D and trimming, while V, J and clone size come from that table. The table has fewer than 200,000 clones, roughly 87% seen once.

Sequenced sample: peripheral blood. The TCR originated in a woman aged 45-59 years with acute or convalescent COVID-19. This chain uses TRBV2 with TRBJ2-7; D is perhaps TRBD2 (5 bases). For the CDR3, the DNA is TGTGCCAGCAGGGAGGTGTACGAGCAGTACTTC. Protein: CASREVYEQYF. Full variable domain (remainder filled in from reference TRBV2 and TRBJ2-7): EPEVTQTPSHQVTQMGQEVILRCVPISNHLYFYWYRQILGQKVEFLVSFYNNEISEKSEIFDDQFSVERPDGSNFTLKIRSTKLEDSAMYFCASREVYEQYFGPGTRLTVT.